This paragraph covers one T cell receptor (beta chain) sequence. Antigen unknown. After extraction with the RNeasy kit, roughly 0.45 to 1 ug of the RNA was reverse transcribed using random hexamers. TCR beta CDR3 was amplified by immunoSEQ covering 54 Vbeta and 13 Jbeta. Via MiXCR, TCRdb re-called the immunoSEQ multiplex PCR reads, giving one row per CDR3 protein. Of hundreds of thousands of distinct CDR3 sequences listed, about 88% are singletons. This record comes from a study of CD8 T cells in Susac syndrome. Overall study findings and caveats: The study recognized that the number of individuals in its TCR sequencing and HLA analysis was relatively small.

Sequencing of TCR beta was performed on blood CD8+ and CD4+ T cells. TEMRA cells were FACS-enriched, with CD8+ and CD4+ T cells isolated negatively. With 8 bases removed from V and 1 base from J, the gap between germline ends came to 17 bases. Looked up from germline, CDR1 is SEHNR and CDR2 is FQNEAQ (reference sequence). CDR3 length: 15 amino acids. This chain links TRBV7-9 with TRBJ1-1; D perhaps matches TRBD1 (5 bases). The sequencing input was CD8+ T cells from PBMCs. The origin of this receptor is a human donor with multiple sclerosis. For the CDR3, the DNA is TGTGCCAGCGCCTACCACAGGATTAAGAACACTGAAGCTTTCTTT. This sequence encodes CASAYHRIKNTEAFF.